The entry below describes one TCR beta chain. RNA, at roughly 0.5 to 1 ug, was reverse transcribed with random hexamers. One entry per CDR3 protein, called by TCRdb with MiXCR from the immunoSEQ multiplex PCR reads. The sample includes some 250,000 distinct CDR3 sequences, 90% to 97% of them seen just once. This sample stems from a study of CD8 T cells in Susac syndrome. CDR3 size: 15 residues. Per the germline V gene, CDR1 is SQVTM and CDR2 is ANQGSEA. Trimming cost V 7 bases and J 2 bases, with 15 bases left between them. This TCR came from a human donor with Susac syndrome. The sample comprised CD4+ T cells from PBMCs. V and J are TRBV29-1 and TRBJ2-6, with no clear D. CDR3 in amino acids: CSAARLGPGANVLTF. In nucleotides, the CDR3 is TGCAGCGCGGCCCGTCTCGGCCCTGGGGCCAACGTCCTGACTTTC.